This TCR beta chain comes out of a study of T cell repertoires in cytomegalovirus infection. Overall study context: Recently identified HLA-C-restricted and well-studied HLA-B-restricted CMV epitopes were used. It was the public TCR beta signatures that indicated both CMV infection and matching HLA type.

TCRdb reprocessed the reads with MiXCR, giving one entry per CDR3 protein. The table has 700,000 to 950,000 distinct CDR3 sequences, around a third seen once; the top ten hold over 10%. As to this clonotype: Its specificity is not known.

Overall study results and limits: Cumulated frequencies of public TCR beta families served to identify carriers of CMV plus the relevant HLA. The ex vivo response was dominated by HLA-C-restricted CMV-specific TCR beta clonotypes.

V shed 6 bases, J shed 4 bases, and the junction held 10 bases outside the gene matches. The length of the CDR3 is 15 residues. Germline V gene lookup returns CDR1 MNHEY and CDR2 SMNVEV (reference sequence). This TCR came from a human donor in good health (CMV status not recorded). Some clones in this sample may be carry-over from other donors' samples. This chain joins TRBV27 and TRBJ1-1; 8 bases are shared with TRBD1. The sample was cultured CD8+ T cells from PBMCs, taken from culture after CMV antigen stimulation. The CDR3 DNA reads TGTGCCAGCAGAAGCGGACAGGGTTTGGGCACTGAAGCTTTCTTT. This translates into CASRSGQGLGTEAFF.